This T cell receptor (beta chain) comes out of a study of T cells of healthy individuals. The CDR3 is 16 amino acids. Unmatched junction bases numbered 11, after V lost 4 bases and J lost 6 bases. Germline V gene sequence: CDR1 MGHRA, CDR2 YSYEKL. TCRdb reprocessed the 5' RACE reads with MiXCR, giving one entry per CDR3 protein. The sample carries around 100,000 distinct CDR3 sequences, about 16% recorded once. The table lists this clonotype with many counts. The TCR sequence derives from a human donor in good health. The rearrangement links TRBV4-1 to TRBJ2-1; 8 nucleotides agree with TRBD2. This chain's CDR3 is CASSPQQREPFNEQFF. Here the CDR3 DNA reads TGCGCCAGCAGCCCCCAACAGCGGGAGCCATTCAATGAGCAGTTCTTC.